Each of the 23 T cell receptor beta chains below was sequenced from the same sample in a study of blood T cell repertoires in COVID-19. Produced via immunoSEQ multiplex PCR; TCRdb's table is partial and in-frame only. The sample has under 150,000 clones; roughly 85% are singletons. Sequencing was done on a sample of peripheral blood. Every receptor here comes from a human donor in a cohort sampled during active COVID-19.

The rearrangement joins TRBV4-1 to TRBJ1-1; D remains ambiguous. CDR3 length: 15 residues. Trimming shortened V by 1 base and J by 2 bases, and 11 bases separated the two germline ends. Germline CDR1 MGHRA, CDR2 YSYEKL. The CDR3 reads CASSQGADLNTEAFF. The CDR3 nucleotides are TGCGCCAGCAGCCAAGGGGCAGATTTAAACACTGAAGCTTTCTTT.

CDR3 loop: CASSLSREGTEAFF. The DNA of the CDR3 is TGTGCCAGCAGCTTGAGCAGGGAGGGCACTGAAGCTTTCTTT. V usage is TRBV5-4 and J usage is TRBJ1-1, with D perhaps matching TRBD1 (5 bases). V was pared by 1 base and J by 4 bases, with 11 bases between. Germline values: CDR1 SGHNT, CDR2 YYREEE (reference sequence). This CDR3 has 14 amino acids.

The CDR3 reads CATSRAPSASGNTIYF. The CDR3, as DNA: TGTGCCACCAGCAGAGCCCCCTCTGCGAGTGGAAACACCATATATTTT. The chain has TRBV15 and TRBJ1-3; no definite D call. Trimming shortened V by 1 base and J by 3 bases, and 13 bases separated the two germline ends. This CDR3 comprises 16 residues. Germline V gives CDR1 LNHNV, CDR2 YYDKDF (reference sequence). The whole variable domain, filled in from reference TRBV15 and TRBJ1-3, reads DAMVIQNPRYQVTQFGKPVTLSCSQTLNHNVMYWYQQKSSQAPKLLFHYYDKDFNNEADTPDNFQSRRPNTSFCFLDIRSPGLGDTAMYLCATSRAPSASGNTIYFGEGSWLTVV.

V and J are TRBV6-2 or TRBV6-3 and TRBJ2-2; TRBD2 matches 11 bases. The V gene end was trimmed by 6 bases and the J gene end by 7 bases; junction bases not matched to a gene: 7. The germline V gene encodes CDR1 MNHEY and CDR2 SVGEGT. This CDR3 has 15 residues. CDR3 amino acids: CASSQLAGEVGELFF. The CDR3 DNA sequence: TGTGCCAGCAGCCAACTAGCGGGGGAGGTCGGGGAGCTGTTTTTT.

This clone was detected once. V gene TRBV6-5 combines with J gene TRBJ1-2; 8 positions match TRBD1. The CDR3 contains 14 residues. The germline gives CDR1 MNHEY, CDR2 SVGAGI. The ends lost 5 bases at V and 5 bases at J; junction bases unmatched: 7. CDR3 nucleotide sequence: TGTGCCAGCAGTAATACAGGGGGGACTTATGGCTACACCTTC. Translating gives CASSNTGGTYGYTF.

The chain joins TRBV12-3 or TRBV12-4 to TRBJ2-7, with 7 bases identical to TRBD1. V dropped 6 bases and J dropped 9; count of bases not matched to a gene: 5. The CDR3 length is 11 residues. The CDR3 sequence: CASRLGQRQYF. The CDR3 DNA is TGTGCCAGCAGGTTGGGACAGAGGCAGTACTTC.

The chain couples TRBV7-2 to TRBJ2-1, with 7 bases identical to TRBD1. CDR3 length: 15 residues. Germline V CDR1 and CDR2: SGHTA, FQGNSA. V was clipped by 5 bases and J by 8 bases; unmatched bases: 12. The CDR3 DNA sequence: TGTGCCAGCAGCGTGGGACAGTTATTGTGGGATGAGCAGTTCTTC. Amino acid sequence: CASSVGQLLWDEQFF.

This clone was counted a single time. The J gene is TRBJ1-2, the V gene TRBV28, with D uncertain. The V gene's germline CDR1 is MDHEN and CDR2 SYDVKM. The ends were cut back, 5 bases at V and 6 bases at J, with 22 bases in the middle. This CDR3 spans 16 amino acids. CDR3 bases: TGTGCCAGCAGTCCCCCGGGGAGGGTAGGAAGTGATGGCTACACCTTC. Encoded protein: CASSPPGRVGSDGYTF.

There are a few counts of this clone. The chain couples TRBV6-5 to TRBJ2-5, with a tentative D call TRBD1 (5 bases). Germline V gene data show CDR1 as MNHEY and CDR2 as SVGAGI. This CDR3 spans 16 amino acids. Deletions cut 2 bases from V and 1 base from J, with 14 bases between. CDR3 protein: CASSYRAGMGQETQYF. The CDR3 DNA is TGTGCCAGCAGTTACCGGGCAGGGATGGGCCAAGAGACCCAGTACTTC.

In its sample, this clone was seen once. The gene calls are TRBV19 and TRBJ1-2; D is uncertain. V shed 5 bases and J shed 4 bases, with 5 bases lying between them. The CDR3 has 11 residues. Germline CDR1 is LNHDA and CDR2 is SQIVND (reference sequence). The CDR3 DNA reads TGTGCCAGTAGTTACGGCTATGGCTACACCTTC. This translates into CASSYGYGYTF.

V usage is TRBV6-4 and J usage is TRBJ2-2; no clear D gene. The CDR3 consists of 13 residues. V was shortened by 5 bases and J by 4 bases, with 8 bases between the two germline ends. CDR1 and CDR2 (germline): MRHNA, SNTAGT. The CDR3 sequence is CASSTTATGELFF. CDR3 nucleotide sequence: TGTGCCAGCAGTACTACTGCCACCGGGGAGCTGTTTTTT.

CDR3 region: CASSPRWTIQETQYF. The CDR3 DNA reads TGTGCCAGCAGCCCCCGCTGGACAATACAAGAGACCCAGTACTTC. The rearrangement links TRBV9 to TRBJ2-5; perhaps TRBD1 as D (5 bases). The CDR3 runs 15 residues. Germline CDR1 SGDLS, CDR2 YYNGEE. Trimming removed 4 bases from V and 2 bases from J, with 15 bases in between.

The CDR3 protein is CASSPSGTGLWRGYTF. The CDR3 nucleotides are TGTGCCAGCAGTCCGTCCGGGACAGGGCTATGGAGGGGCTACACCTTC. This sequence joins TRBV28 and TRBJ1-2, with TRBD1 matching 9 bases. Germline trimming cut 5 bases from V and 8 bases from J; bases unmatched to any gene: 15. Germline V gene sequence: CDR1 MDHEN, CDR2 SYDVKM. CDR3 length equals 16 residues.

The chain carries TRBV7-2 and TRBJ2-7, with D possibly being TRBD1 (6 bases). The CDR3 has 13 amino acids. The V end lost 1 base, the J end lost 4 bases, and 8 bases lay between the germline ends. Germline V gives CDR1 SGHTA, CDR2 FQGNSA. CDR3 coding DNA: TGTGCCAGCAGCTTAGAACAGGGTTACGAGCAGTACTTC. This gives the protein CASSLEQGYEQYF.

The rearrangement links TRBV14 to TRBJ2-7; D not certain. Germline V gene sequence: CDR1 SGHDN, CDR2 FVKESK. Trimming cost V 5 bases and J 3 bases, with 11 bases left between them. The CDR3 runs to 13 residues. The CDR3 protein is CASSSISFYEQYF. CDR3 DNA sequence: TGTGCCAGCAGCTCTATAAGTTTCTACGAGCAGTACTTC. The variable domain in full, with the rest retrieved from reference TRBV14 and TRBJ2-7, is EAGVTQFPSHSVIEKGQTVTLRCDPISGHDNLYWYRRVMGKEIKFLLHFVKESKQDESGMPNNRFLAERTGGTYSTLKVQPAELEDSGVYFCASSSISFYEQYFGPGTRLTVT.

This clone is a singleton in its sample. The CDR3 region is CASSLRTGANQPQHF. CDR3 in DNA: TGTGCCAGCAGCTTACGGACAGGGGCTAATCAGCCCCAGCATTTT. This chain joins TRBV13 and TRBJ1-5; 9 positions match TRBD1. With V trimmed by 2 bases and J by 4 bases, 3 bases remained unmatched. Germline CDR1 is PRHDT and CDR2 is FYEKMQ (reference sequence). CDR3 length: 15 amino acids.

The chain recombines TRBV7-2 with TRBJ1-1; D call uncertain. CDR1 is SGHTA, CDR2 FQGNSA, per germline. The CDR3 is made up of 18 amino acids. V gave up 3 bases and J gave up 0 bases, with 20 bases separating them. The DNA of the CDR3 is TGTGCCAGCAGCTTCGATTTCCGCCATGGGCCCATGAACACTGAAGCTTTCTTT. Its protein is CASSFDFRHGPMNTEAFF. Full variable domain (remainder filled in from reference TRBV7-2 and TRBJ1-1): GAGVSQSPSNKVTEKGKDVELRCDPISGHTALYWYRQSLGQGLEFLIYFQGNSAPDKSGLPSDRFSAERTGGSVSTLTIQRTQQEDSAVYLCASSFDFRHGPMNTEAFFGQGTRLTVV.

The gene calls are TRBV18 and TRBJ1-5; D might be TRBD1 (5 bases). CDR3 length: 17 amino acids. CDR1 and CDR2 from the germline V gene are KGHSH and LQKENI. V shed 2 bases and J shed 4 bases, with 18 bases lying between them. CDR3 nucleotides: TGTGCCAGCTCACCAGGGCCCGGGGGGACTCGGAATCAGCCCCAGCATTTT. This sequence encodes CASSPGPGGTRNQPQHF. Full variable domain (missing parts from reference TRBV18 and TRBJ1-5): NAGVMQNPRHLVRRRGQEARLRCSPMKGHSHVYWYRQLPEEGLKFMVYLQKENIIDESGMPKERFSAEFPKEGPSILRIQQVVRGDSAAYFCASSPGPGGTRNQPQHFGDGTRLSIL.

This chain links TRBV5-6 with TRBJ1-2; D perhaps matches TRBD1 (5 bases). V dropped 4 bases and J dropped 7 bases, with 23 bases sitting between them. CDR1 is SGHDT and CDR2 is YYEEEE in the germline V gene. This CDR3 spans 16 amino acids. The CDR3 spells CASSPPTLKGAAGYTF. The CDR3 DNA is TGTGCCAGCAGCCCCCCCACCTTGAAAGGGGCAGCTGGCTACACCTTC.

This clone was found a few times. The gene calls are TRBV9 and TRBJ1-5; D unresolved. V was pared by 0 bases and J by 6 bases, with 10 bases between. The CDR3 spans 14 residues. The V gene's germline CDR1 is SGDLS and CDR2 YYNGEE. The CDR3 DNA reads as TGTGCCAGCAGCGTAGCCCCCTTCGGTCAGCCCCAGCATTTT. Translating gives CASSVAPFGQPQHF. The full variable domain, with the rest looked up from reference TRBV9 and TRBJ1-5, is DSGVTQTPKHLITATGQRVTLRCSPRSGDLSVYWYQQSLDQGLQFLIQYYNGEERAKGNILERFSAQQFPDLHSELNLSSLELGDSALYFCASSVAPFGQPQHFGDGTRLSIL.

The rearrangement links TRBV7-9 to TRBJ2-2; a weak D match, TRBD2 (5 bases). Germline V gene data show CDR1 as SEHNR and CDR2 as FQNEAQ (reference sequence). The germline V and J ends were trimmed by 3 bases and 4 bases, with 9 bases remaining between them. This CDR3 comprises 14 residues. CDR3 in amino acids: CASSFAGGTGELFF. In DNA form, the CDR3 reads TGTGCCAGCAGCTTCGCGGGTGGCACCGGGGAGCTGTTTTTT.

The chain joins TRBV6-1 to TRBJ1-1, with D perhaps TRBD1 (5 bases). In germline, CDR1 is MNHNS, CDR2 SASEGT. The CDR3 covers 14 residues. V lost 5 bases and J 1 base, leaving 11 bases between the germline ends. CDR3 sequence (DNA): TGTGCCAGCAGTTTGACAGATAAGAACACTGAAGCTTTCTTT. It specifies CASSLTDKNTEAFF.

This chain joins TRBV6-5 and TRBJ1-1, with D perhaps TRBD1 (6 bases). The CDR3 has 14 residues. Trimming left V 0 bases short and J 6 bases short, with 11 bases between. Germline CDR1 MNHEY, CDR2 SVGAGI. DNA of the CDR3: TGTGCCAGCAGTTACTCGGGGGCGATCGCTGAAGCTTTCTTT. Amino acids: CASSYSGAIAEAFF.